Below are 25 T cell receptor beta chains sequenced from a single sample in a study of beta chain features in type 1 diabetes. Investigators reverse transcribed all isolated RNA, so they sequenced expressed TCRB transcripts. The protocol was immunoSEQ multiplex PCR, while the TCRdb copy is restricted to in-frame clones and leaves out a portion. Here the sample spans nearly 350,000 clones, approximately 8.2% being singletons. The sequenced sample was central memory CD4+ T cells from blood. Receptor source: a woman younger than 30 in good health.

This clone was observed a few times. This CDR3 reads CASSGTSGRGEQYF. CDR3 sequence (DNA): TGCGCCAGCAGTGGGACTAGCGGGAGGGGCGAGCAGTACTTC. The gene calls are TRBV10-2 and TRBJ2-7, with 15 nucleotides matching TRBD2. CDR1 and CDR2 from the germline V gene are WSHSY and SAAADI. V was pared by 4 bases and J by 6 bases, with 1 base of the junction left unmatched. This CDR3 contains 14 residues.

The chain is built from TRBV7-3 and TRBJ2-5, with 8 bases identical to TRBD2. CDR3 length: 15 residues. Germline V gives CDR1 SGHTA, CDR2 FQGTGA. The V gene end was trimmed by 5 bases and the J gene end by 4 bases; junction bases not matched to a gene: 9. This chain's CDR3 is CASSPGGGQRETQYF. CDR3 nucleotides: TGTGCCAGCAGCCCAGGCGGGGGGCAGAGAGAGACCCAGTACTTC. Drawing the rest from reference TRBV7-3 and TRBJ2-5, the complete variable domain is GAGVSQTPSNKVTEKGKYVELRCDPISGHTALYWYRQSLGQGPEFLIYFQGTGAADDSGLPNDRFFAVRPEGSVSTLKIQRTERGDSAVYLCASSPGGGQRETQYFGPGTRLLVL.

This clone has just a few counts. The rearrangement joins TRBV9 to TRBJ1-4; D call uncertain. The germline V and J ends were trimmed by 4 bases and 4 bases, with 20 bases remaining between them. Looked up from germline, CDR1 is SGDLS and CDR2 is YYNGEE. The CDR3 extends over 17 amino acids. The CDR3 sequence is CASSSPRQDRFNEKLFF. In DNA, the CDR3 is TGTGCCAGCAGCTCGCCCCGGCAGGATCGCTTTAATGAAAAACTGTTTTTT.

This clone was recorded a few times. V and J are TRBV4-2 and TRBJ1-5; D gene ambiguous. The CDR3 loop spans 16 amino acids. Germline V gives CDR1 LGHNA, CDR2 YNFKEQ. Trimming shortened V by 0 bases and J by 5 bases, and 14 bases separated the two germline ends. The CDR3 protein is CASSQEVGREDQPQHF. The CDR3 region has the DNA TGTGCCAGCAGCCAAGAAGTTGGGAGGGAGGATCAGCCCCAGCATTTT.

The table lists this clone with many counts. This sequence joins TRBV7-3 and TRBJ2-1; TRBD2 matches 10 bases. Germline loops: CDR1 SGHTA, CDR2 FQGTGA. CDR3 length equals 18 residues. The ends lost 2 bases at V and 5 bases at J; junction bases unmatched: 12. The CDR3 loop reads CASSLAPRGLAGDNEQFF. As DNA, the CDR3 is TGTGCCAGCAGCTTAGCCCCTAGGGGGCTAGCGGGAGACAATGAGCAGTTCTTC.

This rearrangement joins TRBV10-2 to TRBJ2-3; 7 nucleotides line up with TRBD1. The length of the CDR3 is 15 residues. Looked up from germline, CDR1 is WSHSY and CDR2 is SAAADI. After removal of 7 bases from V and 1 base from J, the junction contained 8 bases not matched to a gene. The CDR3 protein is CASTEGDRGTDTQYF. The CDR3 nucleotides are TGCGCCAGCACCGAGGGAGACAGGGGCACAGATACGCAGTATTTT.

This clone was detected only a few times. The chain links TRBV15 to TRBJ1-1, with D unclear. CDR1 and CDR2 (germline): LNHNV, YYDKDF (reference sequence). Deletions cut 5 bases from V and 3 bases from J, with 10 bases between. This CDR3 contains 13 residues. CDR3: CATSGGRYTEAFF. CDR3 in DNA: TGTGCCACCAGCGGAGGGAGGTACACTGAAGCTTTCTTT.

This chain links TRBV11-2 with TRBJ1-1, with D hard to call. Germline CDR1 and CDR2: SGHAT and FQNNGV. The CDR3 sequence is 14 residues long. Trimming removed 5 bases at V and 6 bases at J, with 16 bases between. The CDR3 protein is CASSEDRRAAEAFF. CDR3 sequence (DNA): TGTGCCAGCAGCGAAGATAGGCGAGCGGCTGAAGCTTTCTTT.

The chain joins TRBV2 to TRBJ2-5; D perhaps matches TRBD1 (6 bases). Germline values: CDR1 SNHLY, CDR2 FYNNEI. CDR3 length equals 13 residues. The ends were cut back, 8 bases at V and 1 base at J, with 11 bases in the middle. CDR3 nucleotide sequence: TGTGCCAGCTTTGCGGACAGCCAAGAGACCCAGTACTTC. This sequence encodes CASFADSQETQYF.

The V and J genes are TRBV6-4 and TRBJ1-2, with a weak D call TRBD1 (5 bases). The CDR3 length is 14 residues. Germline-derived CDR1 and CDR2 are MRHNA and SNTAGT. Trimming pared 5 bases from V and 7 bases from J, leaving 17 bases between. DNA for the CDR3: TGTGCCAGCAGTCCGGGACCGCGCGGGAGTGGCTACACCTTC. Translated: CASSPGPRGSGYTF.

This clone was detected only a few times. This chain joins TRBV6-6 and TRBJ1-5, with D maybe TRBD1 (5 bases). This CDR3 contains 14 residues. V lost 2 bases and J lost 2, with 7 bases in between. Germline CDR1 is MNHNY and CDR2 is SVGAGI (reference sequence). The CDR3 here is CASSYRGGNQPQHF. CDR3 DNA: TGTGCCAGCAGTTACAGGGGCGGCAATCAGCCCCAGCATTTT.

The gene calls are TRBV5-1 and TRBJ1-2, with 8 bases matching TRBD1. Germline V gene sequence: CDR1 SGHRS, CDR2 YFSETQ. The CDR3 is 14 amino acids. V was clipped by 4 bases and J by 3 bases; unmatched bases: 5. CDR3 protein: CASSPDRGDYGYTF. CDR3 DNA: TGCGCCAGCAGCCCAGACAGGGGAGACTATGGCTACACCTTC.

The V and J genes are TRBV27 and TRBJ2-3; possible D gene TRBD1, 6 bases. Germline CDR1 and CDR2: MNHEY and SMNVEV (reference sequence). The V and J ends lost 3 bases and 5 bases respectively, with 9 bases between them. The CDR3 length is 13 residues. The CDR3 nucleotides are TGTGCCAGCAGTTTCCAACAGGGAGATACGCAGTATTTT. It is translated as CASSFQQGDTQYF.

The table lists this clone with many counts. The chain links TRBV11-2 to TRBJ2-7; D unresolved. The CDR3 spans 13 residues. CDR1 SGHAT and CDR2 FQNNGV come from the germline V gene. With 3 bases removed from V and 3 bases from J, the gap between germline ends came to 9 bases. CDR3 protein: CASSFIINYEQYF. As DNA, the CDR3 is TGTGCCAGCAGCTTTATTATAAACTACGAGCAGTACTTC. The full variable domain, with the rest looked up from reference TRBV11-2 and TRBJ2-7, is EAGVAQSPRYKIIEKRQSVAFWCNPISGHATLYWYQQILGQGPKLLIQFQNNGVVDDSQLPKDRFSAERLKGVDSTLKIQPAKLEDSAVYLCASSFIINYEQYFGPGTRLTVT.

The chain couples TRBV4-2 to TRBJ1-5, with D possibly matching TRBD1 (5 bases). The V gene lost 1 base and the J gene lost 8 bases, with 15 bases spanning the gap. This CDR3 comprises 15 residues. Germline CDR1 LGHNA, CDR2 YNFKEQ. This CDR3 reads CASSQVSGGREPQHF. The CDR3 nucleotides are TGTGCCAGCAGCCAAGTGTCCGGGGGAAGGGAGCCCCAGCATTTT.

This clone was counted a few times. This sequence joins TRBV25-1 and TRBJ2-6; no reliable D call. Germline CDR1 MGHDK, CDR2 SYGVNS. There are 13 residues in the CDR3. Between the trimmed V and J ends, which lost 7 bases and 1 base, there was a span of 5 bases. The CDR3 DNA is TGTGCCAGCATAAGATCTGGGGCCAACGTCCTGACTTTC. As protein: CASIRSGANVLTF.

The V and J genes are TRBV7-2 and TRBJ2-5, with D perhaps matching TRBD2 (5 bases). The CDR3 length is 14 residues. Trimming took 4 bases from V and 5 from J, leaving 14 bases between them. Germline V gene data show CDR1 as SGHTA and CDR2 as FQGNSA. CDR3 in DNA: TGTGCCAGCAGCTCGGGGTTGTATATCGAGACCCAGTACTTC. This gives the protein CASSSGLYIETQYF.

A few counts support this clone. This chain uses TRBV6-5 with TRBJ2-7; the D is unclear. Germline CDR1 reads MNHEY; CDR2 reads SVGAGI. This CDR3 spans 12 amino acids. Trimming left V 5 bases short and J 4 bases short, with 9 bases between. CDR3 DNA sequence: TGTGCCAGCAGTAGGAACAATTACGAGCAGTACTTC. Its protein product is CASSRNNYEQYF.

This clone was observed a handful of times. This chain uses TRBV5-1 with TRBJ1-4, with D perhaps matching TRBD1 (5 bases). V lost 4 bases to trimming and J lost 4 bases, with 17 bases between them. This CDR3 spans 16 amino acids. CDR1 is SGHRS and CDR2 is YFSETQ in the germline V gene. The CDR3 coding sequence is TGCGCCAGCAGCCTGACAGACAGTCGCTTTAATGAAAAACTGTTTTTT. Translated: CASSLTDSRFNEKLFF. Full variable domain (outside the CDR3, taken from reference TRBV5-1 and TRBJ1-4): KAGVTQTPRYLIKTRGQQVTLSCSPISGHRSVSWYQQTPGQGLQFLFEYFSETQRNKGNFPGRFSGRQFSNSRSEMNVSTLELGDSALYLCASSLTDSRFNEKLFFGSGTQLSVL.

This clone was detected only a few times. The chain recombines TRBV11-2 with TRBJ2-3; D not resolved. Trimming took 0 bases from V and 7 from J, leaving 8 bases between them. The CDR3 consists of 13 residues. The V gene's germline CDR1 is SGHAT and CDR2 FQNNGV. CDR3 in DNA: TGTGCCAGCAGCTTAGATCGTGTAAATACGCAGTATTTT. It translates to CASSLDRVNTQYF.

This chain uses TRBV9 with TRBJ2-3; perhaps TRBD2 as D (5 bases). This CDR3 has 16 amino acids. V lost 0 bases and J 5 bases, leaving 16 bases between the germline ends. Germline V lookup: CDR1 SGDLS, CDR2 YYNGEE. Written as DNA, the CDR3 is TGTGCCAGCAGCGTAGTCGGGCGGGCGGGCGGAGATACGCAGTATTTT. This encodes CASSVVGRAGGDTQYF.

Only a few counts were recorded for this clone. The CDR3 protein is CASRRTSGLREETQYF. The CDR3 nucleotides are TGTGCCAGCCGGAGGACTAGCGGGTTACGGGAAGAGACCCAGTACTTC. This chain links TRBV2 with TRBJ2-5; 11 positions agree with TRBD2. V dropped 8 bases and J dropped 3; count of bases not matched to a gene: 11. CDR3 size: 16 residues. Per germline, CDR1 SNHLY and CDR2 FYNNEI.

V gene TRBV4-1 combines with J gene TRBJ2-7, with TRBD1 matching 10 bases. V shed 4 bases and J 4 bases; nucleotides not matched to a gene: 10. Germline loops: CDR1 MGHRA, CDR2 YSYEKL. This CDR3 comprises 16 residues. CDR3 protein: CASSPSTPGQGYEQYF. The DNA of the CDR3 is TGCGCCAGCAGCCCCTCTACCCCGGGACAGGGGTACGAGCAGTACTTC.

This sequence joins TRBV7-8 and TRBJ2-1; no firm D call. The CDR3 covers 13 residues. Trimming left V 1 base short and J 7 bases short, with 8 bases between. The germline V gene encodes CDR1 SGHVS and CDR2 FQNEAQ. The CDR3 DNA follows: TGTGCCAGCAGCTTAGACGGAGTGAATGAGCAGTTCTTC. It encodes CASSLDGVNEQFF.

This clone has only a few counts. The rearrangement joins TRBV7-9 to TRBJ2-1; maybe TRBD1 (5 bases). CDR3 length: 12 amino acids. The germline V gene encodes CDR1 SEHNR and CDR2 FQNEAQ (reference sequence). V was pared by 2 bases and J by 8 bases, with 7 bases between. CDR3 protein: CASSLQGYEQFF. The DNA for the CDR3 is TGTGCCAGCAGCTTACAGGGCTATGAGCAGTTCTTC.